The 15 T cell receptor beta chains listed next were all sequenced from one sample in a study of low-dose radiotherapy and immunotherapy resistance in tumors. With TRAV- and TRBV-specific primers, first-strand cDNA was made, covering the alpha and beta chains. Over about 19 PCR cycles, TCRs were amplified from a constant-region primer and V-primer adapter. TCRdb reanalysed the reads using MiXCR and keeps one entry per CDR3 protein. The sample has roughly 30,000 distinct CDR3 sequences; under 55% are singletons. Noted time point: after trial treatment. The treatment was: LDRT plus nivolumab, ipilimumab, low-dose cyclophosphamide and aspirin (RACIN trial). This sample comprised PBMCs, obtained after low-dose radiotherapy plus immunotherapy. The receptors were gathered from a male donor with gallbladder cancer.

The table lists this clonotype with a few counts. A read error is likely here: a far larger clone is one base away. The chain carries TRBV29-1 and TRBJ2-7, with 16 bases matching TRBD2. The CDR3 contains 16 residues. Germline V CDR1 and CDR2: SQVTM, ANQGSEA. V was clipped by 6 bases and J by 7 bases; unmatched bases: 12. CDR3 coding DNA: TGCAGCGTGGCCGGGACTAGCGGGAGGGGAAACAATGAGCAGTACTTC. It translates to CSVAGTSGRGNNEQYF.

The chain recombines TRBV9 with TRBJ2-1; TRBD2 matches 11 bases. Germline V gene lookup returns CDR1 SGDLS and CDR2 YYNGEE. Trimming cost V 0 bases and J 7 bases; bases outside gene matches: 6. The CDR3 extends over 16 amino acids. CDR3 protein: CASSVDLTSGGNEQFF. DNA for the CDR3: TGTGCCAGCAGCGTAGATCTCACTAGCGGGGGAAATGAGCAGTTCTTC. Drawing the rest from reference TRBV9 and TRBJ2-1, the complete variable domain is DSGVTQTPKHLITATGQRVTLRCSPRSGDLSVYWYQQSLDQGLQFLIQYYNGEERAKGNILERFSAQQFPDLHSELNLSSLELGDSALYFCASSVDLTSGGNEQFFGPGTRLTVL.

This rearrangement joins TRBV7-3 to TRBJ2-3; TRBD2 matches 7 bases. The CDR3 contains 17 residues. The J segment lost 4 bases and the V segment lost 1 base, leaving 11 bases of the junction unmatched. The V gene's germline CDR1 is SGHTA and CDR2 FQGTGA. DNA for the CDR3: TGTGCCAGCAGCTTAAGGTCTGGGCGGGAGATCGCAGATACGCAGTATTTT. Amino acids: CASSLRSGREIADTQYF.

As to this clonotype: This likely stems from a read error, as it lies one base from a far larger clone. The final CDR3 position lacks the conserved phenylalanine or tryptophan, pointing to a likely read error. The genes are TRBV7-2 and TRBJ2-7, with D perhaps assigned TRBD1 or TRBD2 (6 bases each). The J call may not be correct, given that the DNA end is closer to TRBJ2-5. This CDR3 contains 16 residues. CDR1 is SGHTA, CDR2 FQGNSA, per germline. As DNA, the CDR3 is TGTGCCAGCAGCTTTGTGGGTGGGGGGCCAGGGGAGACCCAGTACTTG. Amino acids: CASSFVGGGPGETQYL.

The chain combines TRBV20-1 with TRBJ2-7, with no clear D. CDR3 length: 12 amino acids. Germline CDR1 reads DFQATT; CDR2 reads SNEGSKA (reference sequence). V was clipped by 3 bases and J by 0 bases, with 6 bases between them. CDR3 sequence reads: CSARSTSYEQYF. As DNA, the CDR3 is TGCAGTGCTAGGTCGACCTCCTACGAGCAGTACTTC.

This clonotype was seen a handful of times. This chain uses TRBV3-1 with TRBJ2-5; D is possibly TRBD1 (7 bases). In germline, CDR1 is LGHDT, CDR2 YNNKEL (reference sequence). This CDR3 has 14 residues. V gave up 8 bases and J gave up 5 bases, with 18 bases separating them. This chain's CDR3 is CASAKWAGGETQYF. The CDR3 DNA follows: TGTGCCAGCGCAAAGTGGGCAGGGGGGGAGACCCAGTACTTC.

V is TRBV5-1 and J is TRBJ2-4, with D tentatively TRBD1 (6 bases). CDR1 is SGHRS, CDR2 YFSETQ, per germline. The ends were cut back, 0 bases at V and 4 bases at J, with 8 bases in the middle. The CDR3 contains 14 residues. The DNA of the CDR3 is TGCGCCAGCAGCTTGGAGGGGGAAAAAAACATTCAGTACTTC. Translating it yields CASSLEGEKNIQYF.

This clonotype has just one count. The chain combines TRBV7-2 with TRBJ2-3; TRBD1 or TRBD2 may be the D gene (6 bases each). V lost 1 base and J lost 0, with 14 bases in between. Germline loops: CDR1 SGHTA, CDR2 FQGNSA. The CDR3 totals 17 residues. CDR3 residues: CASSLVGGLDSTDTQYF. CDR3 nucleotides: TGTGCCAGCAGCTTAGTCGGGGGCTTAGATAGCACAGATACGCAGTATTTT. The whole variable domain, filled in from reference TRBV7-2 and TRBJ2-3, reads GAGVSQSPSNKVTEKGKDVELRCDPISGHTALYWYRQSLGQGLEFLIYFQGNSAPDKSGLPSDRFSAERTGGSVSTLTIQRTQQEDSAVYLCASSLVGGLDSTDTQYFGPGTRLTVL.

In DNA form, the CDR3 reads TGCGCCAGCAGCCTACAAGTTAGCCAGGGGGCGTTCGGGGAGCTGTTTTTT. It encodes CASSLQVSQGAFGELFF. This sequence joins TRBV4-1 and TRBJ2-2; TRBD1 matches at 8 bases. V gave up 4 bases and J gave up 7 bases; unmatched junction bases: 14. Germline V CDR1 and CDR2: MGHRA, YSYEKL. The CDR3 is 17 amino acids.

A remark on this clonotype: This likely stems from a read error, as it lies one base from a far larger clone. CDR3 bases: TGTGCCAGCAGAGACGCTAAGGTGGTTAGGGAGCAGTTCTTC. It yields the protein CASRDAKVVREQFF. The chain uses TRBV28 and TRBJ2-1; D ambiguous. Germline V gene sequence: CDR1 MDHEN, CDR2 SYDVKM. This CDR3 has 14 residues. The germline V and J ends were trimmed by 6 bases and 10 bases, with 19 bases remaining between them.

This clonotype was seen repeatedly, ten times or more. The chain uses TRBV20-1 and TRBJ2-7; TRBD2 matches at 13 bases. CDR1 and CDR2 from the germline V gene are DFQATT and SNEGSKA (reference sequence). V shed 0 bases and J 3 bases; nucleotides not matched to a gene: 5. This CDR3 is 16 amino acids long. This CDR3 is CSARDGTSGTLYEQYF. The CDR3 DNA sequence: TGCAGTGCTAGAGATGGGACTAGCGGGACCCTCTACGAGCAGTACTTC.

The chain's CDR3 is CASSENTGTGFIVQYF. In DNA, the CDR3 is TGCGCCAGCAGCGAAAATACCGGGACAGGCTTTATTGTGCAGTACTTC. This chain links TRBV5-1 with TRBJ2-7, with 8 bases identical to TRBD1. Germline CDR1 SGHRS, CDR2 YFSETQ. The V and J ends lost 4 bases and 9 bases, in that order; junction bases with no gene match: 18. There are 16 residues in the CDR3.

Worth noting for this clonotype: This likely stems from a read error, as it lies one base from a far larger clone. The rearrangement joins TRBV6-6 to TRBJ2-7; D is perhaps TRBD1 or TRBD2 (6 bases each). CDR3 size: 15 residues. The V end was cut by 4 bases, the J end by 7 bases, with 20 bases between. Looked up from germline, CDR1 is MNHNY and CDR2 is SVGAGI (reference sequence). The DNA for the CDR3 is TGTGCCAGCAGTTCCCGGGCATTAAGGGGGGATGAGCAGTACTTC. Translation: CASSSRALRGDEQYF.

This clonotype was seen more than once but under ten times. This chain uses TRBV28 with TRBJ2-5; D may be TRBD1 (5 bases). Trimming cost V 5 bases and J 1 base, with 14 bases left between them. The CDR3 has 15 amino acids. The germline V gene has CDR1 MDHEN and CDR2 SYDVKM. The CDR3 DNA is TGTGCCAGCAGTCGCCTGACAGCTCGCCAAGAGACCCAGTACTTC. Its protein is CASSRLTARQETQYF.

This clonotype was detected once. V is TRBV6-2 or TRBV6-3 and J is TRBJ1-2; a possible D gene is TRBD1 (5 bases). V was shortened by 7 bases and J by 0 bases, with 12 bases between the two germline ends. Germline CDR1 MNHEY, CDR2 SVGEGT. The CDR3 runs to 14 residues. The CDR3 DNA follows: TGTGCCAGCACCCTCTCAGGGTCTAACTATGGCTACACCTTC. The encoded protein is CASTLSGSNYGYTF.